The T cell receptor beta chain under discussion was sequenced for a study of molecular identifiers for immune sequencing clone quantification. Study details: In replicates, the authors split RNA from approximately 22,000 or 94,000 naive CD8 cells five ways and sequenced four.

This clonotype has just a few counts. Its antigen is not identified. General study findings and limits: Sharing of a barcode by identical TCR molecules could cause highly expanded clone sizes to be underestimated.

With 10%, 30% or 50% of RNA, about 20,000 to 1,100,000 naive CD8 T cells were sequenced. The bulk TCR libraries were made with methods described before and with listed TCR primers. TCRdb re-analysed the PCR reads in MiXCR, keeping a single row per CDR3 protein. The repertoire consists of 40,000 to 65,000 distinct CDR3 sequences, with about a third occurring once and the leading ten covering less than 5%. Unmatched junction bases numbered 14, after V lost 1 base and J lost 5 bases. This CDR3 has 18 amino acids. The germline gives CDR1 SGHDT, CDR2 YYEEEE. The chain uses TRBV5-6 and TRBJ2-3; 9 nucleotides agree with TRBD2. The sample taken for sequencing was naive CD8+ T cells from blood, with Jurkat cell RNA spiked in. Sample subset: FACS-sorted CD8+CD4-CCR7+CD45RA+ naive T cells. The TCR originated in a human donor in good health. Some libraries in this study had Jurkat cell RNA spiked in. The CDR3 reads CASSLWLLIAGEEDTQYF. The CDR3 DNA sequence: TGTGCCAGCAGCTTGTGGTTGTTGATAGCGGGAGAAGAAGATACGCAGTATTTT. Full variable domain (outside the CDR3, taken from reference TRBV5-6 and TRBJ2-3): DAGVTQSPTHLIKTRGQQVTLRCSPKSGHDTVSWYQQALGQGPQFIFQYYEEEERQRGNFPDRFSGHQFPNYSSELNVNALLLGDSALYLCASSLWLLIAGEEDTQYFGPGTRLTVL.